This T cell receptor (beta chain) emerged from a study of shared clonotypes between healthy human individuals. Profiling relied on immunoSEQ multiplex PCR, and the TCRdb table lists in-frame clones only, not all of them. The table shows some 2 million clones, with about 95% occurring only once. CDR1 SGDLS and CDR2 YYNGEE come from the germline V gene. Trimming shortened V by 0 bases and J by 7 bases, and 11 bases separated the two germline ends. The CDR3 loop spans 13 amino acids. CD45RO negativity and positive selection for CCR7 defined naive CD8 cells, a population that excluded terminally differentiated effector memory CD45RA+ cells.

The chain combines TRBV9 with TRBJ2-7, with D perhaps matching TRBD2 (5 bases). This TCR was sampled from a man aged 18 to 35 in good health. The sequencing sample was made of naive CD8+ T cells sorted from blood. The CDR3 loop is CASSVGPGWEQYF. CDR3 coding DNA: TGTGCCAGCAGCGTAGGTCCGGGGTGGGAGCAGTACTTC.